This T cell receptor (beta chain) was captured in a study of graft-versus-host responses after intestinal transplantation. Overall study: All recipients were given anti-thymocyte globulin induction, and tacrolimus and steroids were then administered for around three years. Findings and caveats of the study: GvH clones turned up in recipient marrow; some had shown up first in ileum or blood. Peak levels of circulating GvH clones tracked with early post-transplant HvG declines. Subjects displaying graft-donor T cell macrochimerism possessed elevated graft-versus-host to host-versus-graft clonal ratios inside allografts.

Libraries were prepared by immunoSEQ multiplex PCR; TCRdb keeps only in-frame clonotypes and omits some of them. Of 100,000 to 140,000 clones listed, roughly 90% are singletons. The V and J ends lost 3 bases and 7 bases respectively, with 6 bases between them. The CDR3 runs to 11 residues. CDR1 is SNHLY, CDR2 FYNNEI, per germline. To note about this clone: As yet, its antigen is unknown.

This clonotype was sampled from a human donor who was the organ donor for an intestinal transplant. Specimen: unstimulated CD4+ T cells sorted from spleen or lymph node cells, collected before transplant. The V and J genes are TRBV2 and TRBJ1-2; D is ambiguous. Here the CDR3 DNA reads TGTGCCAGCAGTGATCCGTTTGGCTACACCTTC. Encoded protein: CASSDPFGYTF.